Here is one T cell receptor beta chain with its context. The sample is drawn from a study of blood T cell repertoires in COVID-19. In the study overall: The cDNA or gDNA used as material had been derived from T cells, B-cell-depleted T cells, or PBMCs.

Only in-frame clones appear in the TCRdb table, and some are missing; sequencing was by immunoSEQ multiplex PCR. The sample holds under 350,000 clones, 70% to 90% seen once. CDR1 and CDR2 (germline): SGHRS, YFSETQ. The J segment lost 4 bases and the V segment lost 1 base, leaving 10 bases of the junction unmatched. This CDR3 is built from 17 residues. This sequence was found in a woman between 70 and 85 years old with acute or convalescent COVID-19. Material for sequencing was peripheral blood. The gene calls are TRBV5-1 and TRBJ2-7; 11 nucleotides agree with TRBD2. The CDR3 spells CASSLSYPGLAEYEQYF. The CDR3 nucleotides read TGCGCCAGCAGCTTGAGTTATCCGGGACTAGCGGAATACGAGCAGTACTTC.